The 20 T cell receptor beta chains below come from one sample, sequenced in a study of regulatory T cells in long-lasting Graves disease. Time point specified: persistent/refractory GD, antithyroid drugs over 5 years with positive TRAb. RNA from PBMCs was the source of the TCR library. Arm-PCR of CDR3 regions and iRepertoire HTBI primers were the basis on which TCR beta libraries were built. TCRdb reprocessed the multiplex PCR reads with MiXCR, giving one entry per CDR3 protein. The sample lists approximately 690,000 distinct CDR3 sequences; about 30% were seen once. Sample: peripheral blood mononuclear cells (PBMCs), taken when the disease was refractory, from a patient treated with antithyroid drugs. All receptors derive from a female donor with Graves disease.

This clonotype was seen only a few times. V and J are TRBV12-3 or TRBV12-4 and TRBJ1-5; D not certain. Trimming removed 6 bases at V and 0 bases at J, with 15 bases between. This CDR3 is 16 amino acids long. The CDR3 sequence: CASSYRVENSNQPQHF. Written as DNA, the CDR3 is TGTGCCAGCAGCTACCGGGTCGAAAATAGCAATCAGCCCCAGCATTTT.

The V and J genes are TRBV6-4 and TRBJ2-2; D remains unclear. Germline V CDR1 and CDR2: MRHNA, SNTAGT. V lost 0 bases and J 4 bases, leaving 6 bases between the germline ends. This CDR3 comprises 14 residues. Written as DNA, the CDR3 is TGTGCCAGCAGTGACTCCTGGCCCACCGGGGAGCTGTTTTTT. Residues: CASSDSWPTGELFF.

This clonotype was found a few times. V and J are TRBV2 and TRBJ2-7, with TRBD2 matching over 10 bases. CDR3 length equals 13 residues. In germline, CDR1 is SNHLY, CDR2 FYNNEI. The J segment lost 3 bases and the V segment lost 8 bases, leaving 4 bases of the junction unmatched. CDR3 protein: CASRTSGGYEQYF. CDR3 bases: TGTGCCAGCCGGACTAGCGGAGGCTACGAGCAGTACTTC.

The V and J genes are TRBV20-1 and TRBJ2-5, with a tentative D call TRBD1 (8 bases). There are 15 residues in the CDR3. Germline CDR1 is DFQATT and CDR2 is SNEGSKA (reference sequence). V lost 3 bases, J lost 5 bases, and 19 bases lay in between. CDR3 nucleotides: TGCAGTGCTAGTACCCCCAGGGGGCGGGAGGAGACCCAGTACTTC. This translates into CSASTPRGREETQYF.

This clonotype showed up just once. This chain joins TRBV5-1 and TRBJ2-2, with D hard to call. The V and J ends lost 4 bases and 2 bases respectively, with 12 bases between them. CDR1 is SGHRS, CDR2 YFSETQ, per germline. This CDR3 region has 15 residues. The CDR3 region is CASSPGFLNTGELFF. The DNA for the CDR3 is TGCGCCAGCAGCCCAGGATTCTTAAACACCGGGGAGCTGTTTTTT.

This clonotype has only a few counts. The V and J genes are TRBV14 and TRBJ2-7, with D uncertain. The CDR3 length is 11 residues. Trimming removed 3 bases from V and 2 bases from J, with 2 bases in between. Germline loops: CDR1 SGHDN, CDR2 FVKESK. The CDR3, as DNA: TGTGCCAGCAGCCATACCTACGAGCAGTACTTC. It is translated as CASSHTYEQYF. The full variable domain, completed using reference TRBV14 and TRBJ2-7, is EAGVTQFPSHSVIEKGQTVTLRCDPISGHDNLYWYRRVMGKEIKFLLHFVKESKQDESGMPNNRFLAERTGGTYSTLKVQPAELEDSGVYFCASSHTYEQYFGPGTRLTVT.

In its sample, this clonotype was seen a few times. The chain recombines TRBV20-1 with TRBJ1-1, with D tentatively TRBD1 (5 bases). CDR3 length equals 14 residues. The V end lost 3 bases, the J end lost 4 bases, and 15 bases lay between the germline ends. Germline V CDR1 and CDR2: DFQATT, SNEGSKA (reference sequence). The CDR3, as DNA: TGCAGTGCTAGGGGAGCAGGGAGGGGCACTGAAGCTTTCTTT. As protein: CSARGAGRGTEAFF.

This chain connects TRBV11-2 to TRBJ1-2; tentatively, D is TRBD1 (6 bases). CDR3 length: 16 residues. The germline CDR1 and CDR2 sequences are SGHAT and FQNNGV. V lost 4 bases and J lost 5, with 20 bases in between. DNA for the CDR3: TGTGCCAGCAGCTCTTTACAGGGACCCCTTTGGTATGGCTACACCTTC. This sequence encodes CASSSLQGPLWYGYTF. Variable domain in full (rest from reference TRBV11-2 and TRBJ1-2): EAGVAQSPRYKIIEKRQSVAFWCNPISGHATLYWYQQILGQGPKLLIQFQNNGVVDDSQLPKDRFSAERLKGVDSTLKIQPAKLEDSAVYLCASSSLQGPLWYGYTFGSGTRLTVV.

The rearrangement joins TRBV4-1 to TRBJ1-1; D might be TRBD1 (5 bases). The germline V gene encodes CDR1 MGHRA and CDR2 YSYEKL. This CDR3 spans 12 amino acids. Trimming took 6 bases from V and 6 from J, leaving 11 bases between them. This chain's CDR3 is CASSHGRAEAFF. The CDR3 DNA reads TGCGCCAGCAGTCACGGCAGGGCTGAAGCTTTCTTT.

On this clonotype itself: A much larger clone lies one base from this, so it may be a read error. Lacking the conserved final phenylalanine or tryptophan, this CDR3 likely reflects a read error. The chain couples TRBV6-5 to TRBJ1-2; the D is unclear. Trimming shortened V by 2 bases and J by 3 bases, and 13 bases separated the two germline ends. Per the germline V gene, CDR1 is MNHEY and CDR2 is SVGAGI. The CDR3 is 15 residues long. This CDR3 reads CASSYRRSDYYGYTL. The CDR3 DNA reads as TGTGCCAGCAGTTACAGGAGGTCAGACTACTATGGCTACACCCTC.

The chain has TRBV24-1 and TRBJ1-2; D unresolved. Per the germline V gene, CDR1 is KGHDR and CDR2 is SFDVKD. V was cut by 0 bases and J by 11 bases, with 9 bases left in between. The CDR3 has 12 amino acids. CDR3 residues: CATSDLWQHYTF. The CDR3 DNA is TGTGCCACCAGTGATTTGTGGCAGCATTACACCTTC.

The chain recombines TRBV24-1 with TRBJ1-4, with D possibly being TRBD1 (5 bases). CDR3 size: 13 residues. The ends were cut back, 4 bases at V and 10 bases at J, with 12 bases in the middle. Germline V gene lookup returns CDR1 KGHDR and CDR2 SFDVKD. CDR3 amino acids: CATSEDSRGKLFF. The CDR3 DNA reads as TGTGCCACCAGTGAAGACAGTAGAGGAAAACTGTTTTTT.

This clonotype was seen only a few times. The chain joins TRBV19 to TRBJ1-2, with D unclear. The germline CDR1 and CDR2 sequences are LNHDA and SQIVND (reference sequence). The CDR3 contains 15 residues. V lost 6 bases and J 0 bases, leaving 14 bases between the germline ends. CDR3 coding DNA: TGTGCCAGTAGGGCCCGGATGGCAGCTAACTATGGCTACACCTTC. Its protein product is CASRARMAANYGYTF.

The J gene is TRBJ1-1, the V gene TRBV6-2 or TRBV6-3, with 8 bases identical to TRBD1. V gave up 1 base and J gave up 0 bases; unmatched junction bases: 19. The CDR3 has 21 amino acids. CDR1 and CDR2 (germline): MNHEY, SVGEGT. CDR3 DNA: TGTGCCAGCAGTTACTGGGGACGGAGGGCAGGGGGCTTGTTGATGAACACTGAAGCTTTCTTT. As protein: CASSYWGRRAGGLLMNTEAFF.

This rearrangement joins TRBV9 to TRBJ1-2; TRBD1 agrees at 9 bases. CDR3 size: 14 residues. Germline CDR1 reads SGDLS; CDR2 reads YYNGEE. After removal of 3 bases from V and 2 bases from J, the junction contained 2 bases not matched to a gene. The CDR3 here is CASSATGGNYGYTF. The CDR3 DNA reads TGTGCCAGCAGCGCGACAGGGGGGAACTATGGCTACACCTTC.

The chain combines TRBV29-1 with TRBJ2-7; possibly TRBD2 for D (5 bases). Germline CDR1 reads SQVTM; CDR2 reads ANQGSEA. The CDR3 loop spans 11 amino acids. The ends were cut back, 0 bases at V and 10 bases at J, with 10 bases in the middle. In nucleotides, the CDR3 is TGCAGCGTTGAAGATCTAAGCGGACAGTACTTC. Amino acids: CSVEDLSGQYF.

V gene TRBV20-1 combines with J gene TRBJ2-7; possibly TRBD2 for D (6 bases). V was shortened by 3 bases and J by 5 bases, with 20 bases between the two germline ends. The germline gives CDR1 DFQATT, CDR2 SNEGSKA (reference sequence). There are 15 residues in the CDR3. The CDR3 DNA reads TGCAGTGCTAGGAGCCCTTGGGGGGACTTGGACGAGCAGTACTTC. This codes for CSARSPWGDLDEQYF.

This clonotype appeared a few times. The chain recombines TRBV5-6 with TRBJ2-7; D might be TRBD2 (5 bases). The length of the CDR3 is 15 residues. The V gene's germline CDR1 is SGHDT and CDR2 YYEEEE. The V end was cut by 3 bases, the J end by 2 bases, with 15 bases between. The CDR3 DNA is TGTGCCAGCAGCTCCGGATTTTTGAGGGCCTACGAGCAGTACTTC. This encodes CASSSGFLRAYEQYF.

This clonotype was observed a handful of times. This rearrangement joins TRBV5-1 to TRBJ2-7; 8 bases agree with TRBD1. CDR3 length equals 13 residues. Trimming removed 3 bases from V and 3 bases from J; junction bases left unmatched: 2. The germline gives CDR1 SGHRS, CDR2 YFSETQ. CDR3 sequence: CASSWGQDYEQYF. The CDR3 DNA reads TGCGCCAGCAGCTGGGGACAGGACTACGAGCAGTACTTC.

In its sample, this clonotype was seen a few times. The V and J genes are TRBV3-1 and TRBJ1-4; 10 bases fit TRBD1. The CDR3 length is 15 residues. Germline CDR1 LGHDT, CDR2 YNNKEL (reference sequence). J lost 6 bases, V lost 0 bases, and 1 base had no gene match. The CDR3 region is CASSQDGTGDEKLFF. The CDR3 DNA is TGTGCCAGCAGCCAAGACGGGACAGGGGATGAAAAACTGTTTTTT.